This T cell receptor (beta chain) was identified in a study of blood T cell repertoires in COVID-19. Across the study: Whether acute or convalescent, the COVID-19 samples came from the United States, Italy and Spain. PBMCs, B-cell-depleted T cells, or T cells were the source of the cDNA or gDNA that made up the material.

This clone has a count of ten or more. Trimming stripped 4 bases from V and 5 bases from J, with 15 bases between. Germline CDR1 SGHRS, CDR2 YFSETQ. The CDR3 sequence is 15 residues long. In the original workflow: Estimated nucleated cell counts came from reference gene primer amplification. Produced via immunoSEQ multiplex PCR; TCRdb's table is partial and in-frame only. The DNA gave D and trimming, while V, J and clone size come from that table. This table holds about 330,000 clones, 86% found once. Sequencing input: peripheral blood. The TCR was taken from a woman aged 45-65 years with acute or convalescent COVID-19. V is TRBV5-1 and J is TRBJ2-2; maybe TRBD2 (6 bases). The CDR3 protein is CASSPGDGQTGELFF. DNA for the CDR3: TGCGCCAGCAGCCCGGGGGACGGACAAACCGGGGAGCTGTTTTTT.